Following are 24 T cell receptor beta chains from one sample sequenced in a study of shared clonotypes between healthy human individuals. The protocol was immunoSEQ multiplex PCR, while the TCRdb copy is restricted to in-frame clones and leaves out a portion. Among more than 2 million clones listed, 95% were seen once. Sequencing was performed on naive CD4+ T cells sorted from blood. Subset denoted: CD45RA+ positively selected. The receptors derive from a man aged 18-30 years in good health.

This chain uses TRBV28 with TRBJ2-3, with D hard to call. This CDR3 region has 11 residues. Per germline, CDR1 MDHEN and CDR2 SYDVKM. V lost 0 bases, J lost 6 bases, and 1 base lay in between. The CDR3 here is CASSLWDTQYF. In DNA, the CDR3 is TGTGCCAGCAGTTTATGGGATACGCAGTATTTT.

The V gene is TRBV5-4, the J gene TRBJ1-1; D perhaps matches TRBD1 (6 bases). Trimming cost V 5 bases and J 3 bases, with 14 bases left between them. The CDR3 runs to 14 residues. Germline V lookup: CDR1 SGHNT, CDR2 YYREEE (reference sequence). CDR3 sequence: CASSRDSGDTEAFF. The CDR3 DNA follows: TGTGCCAGCAGTCGGGACTCAGGGGACACTGAAGCTTTCTTT.

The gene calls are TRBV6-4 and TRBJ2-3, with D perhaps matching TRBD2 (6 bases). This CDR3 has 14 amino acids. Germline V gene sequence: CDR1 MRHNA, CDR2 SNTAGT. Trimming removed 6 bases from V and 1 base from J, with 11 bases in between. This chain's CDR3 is CASSREEGTDTQYF. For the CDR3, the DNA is TGTGCCAGCAGCAGGGAGGAGGGCACAGATACGCAGTATTTT.

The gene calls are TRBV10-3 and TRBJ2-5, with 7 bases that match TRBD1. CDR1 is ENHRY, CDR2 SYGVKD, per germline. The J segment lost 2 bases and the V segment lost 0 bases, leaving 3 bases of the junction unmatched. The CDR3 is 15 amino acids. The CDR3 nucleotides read TGTGCCATCAGTGAGTCGACAGGGACACAAGAGACCCAGTACTTC. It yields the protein CAISESTGTQETQYF.

CDR3 region: CASSLSSEQYF. Here the CDR3 DNA reads TGTGCCAGCAGCTTAAGCAGCGAGCAGTACTTC. The chain employs TRBV7-9 and TRBJ2-7, with no clear D. The CDR3 sequence is 11 residues long. Trimming left V 2 bases short and J 6 bases short, with 5 bases between. Germline V CDR1 and CDR2: SEHNR, FQNEAQ (reference sequence).

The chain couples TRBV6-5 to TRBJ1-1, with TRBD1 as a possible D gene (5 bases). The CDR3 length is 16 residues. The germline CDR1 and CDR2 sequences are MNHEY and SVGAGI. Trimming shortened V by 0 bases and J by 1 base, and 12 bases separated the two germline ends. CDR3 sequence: CASSYSSKGQNTEAFF. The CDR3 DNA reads TGTGCCAGCAGTTACTCAAGTAAGGGGCAGAACACTGAAGCTTTCTTT.

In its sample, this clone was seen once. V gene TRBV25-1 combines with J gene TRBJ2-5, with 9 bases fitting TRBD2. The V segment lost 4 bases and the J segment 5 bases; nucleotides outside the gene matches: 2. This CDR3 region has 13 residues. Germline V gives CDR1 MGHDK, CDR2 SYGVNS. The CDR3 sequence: CASSGLADETQYF. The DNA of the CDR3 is TGTGCCAGCAGTGGACTAGCGGATGAGACCCAGTACTTC.

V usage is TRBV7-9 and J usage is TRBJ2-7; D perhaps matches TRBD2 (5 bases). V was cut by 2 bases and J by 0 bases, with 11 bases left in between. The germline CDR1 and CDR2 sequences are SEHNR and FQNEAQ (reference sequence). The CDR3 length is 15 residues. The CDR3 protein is CASSLLDWSSYEQYF. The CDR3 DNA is TGTGCCAGCAGCTTACTGGACTGGAGCTCCTACGAGCAGTACTTC. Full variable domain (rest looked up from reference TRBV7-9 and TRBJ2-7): DTGVSQNPRHKITKRGQNVTFRCDPISEHNRLYWYRQTLGQGPEFLTYFQNEAQLEKSRLLSDRFSAERPKGSFSTLEIQRTEQGDSAMYLCASSLLDWSSYEQYFGPGTRLTVT.

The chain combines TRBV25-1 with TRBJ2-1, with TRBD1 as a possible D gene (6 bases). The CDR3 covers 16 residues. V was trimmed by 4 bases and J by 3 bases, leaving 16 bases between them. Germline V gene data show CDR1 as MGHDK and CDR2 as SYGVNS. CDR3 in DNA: TGTGCCAGCAGTGGACCCTACAGGGATCACTACAATGAGCAGTTCTTC. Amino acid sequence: CASSGPYRDHYNEQFF.

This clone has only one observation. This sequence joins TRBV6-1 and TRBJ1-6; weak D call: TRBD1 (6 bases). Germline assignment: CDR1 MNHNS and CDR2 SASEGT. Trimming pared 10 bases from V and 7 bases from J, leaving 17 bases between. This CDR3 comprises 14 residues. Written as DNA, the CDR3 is TGTGCCATCCGACTCGGGACACAGAATTCACCCCTCCACTTT. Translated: CAIRLGTQNSPLHF.

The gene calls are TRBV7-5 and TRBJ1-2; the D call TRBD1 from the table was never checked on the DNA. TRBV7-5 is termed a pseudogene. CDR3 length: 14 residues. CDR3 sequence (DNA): TGTGCCAGAAGCTTACACCGGACAGGGGATGGCTACACCTTC. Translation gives CARSLHRTGDGYTF.

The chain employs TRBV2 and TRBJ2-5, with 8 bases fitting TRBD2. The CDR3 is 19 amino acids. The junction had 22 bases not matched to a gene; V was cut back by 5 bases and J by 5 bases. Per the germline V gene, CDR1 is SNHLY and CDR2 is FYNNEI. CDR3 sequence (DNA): TGTGCCAGCAGTTACACCGGGACTAGTTGGGAGGGAGCCCTGGAGACCCAGTACTTC. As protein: CASSYTGTSWEGALETQYF.

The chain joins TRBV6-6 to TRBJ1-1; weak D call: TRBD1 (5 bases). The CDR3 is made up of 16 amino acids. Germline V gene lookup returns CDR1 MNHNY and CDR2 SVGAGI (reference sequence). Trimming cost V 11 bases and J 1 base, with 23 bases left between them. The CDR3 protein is CAAGGTHLKRNTEAFF. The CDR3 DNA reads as TGTGCCGCGGGGGGGACGCATTTGAAACGGAACACTGAAGCTTTCTTT.

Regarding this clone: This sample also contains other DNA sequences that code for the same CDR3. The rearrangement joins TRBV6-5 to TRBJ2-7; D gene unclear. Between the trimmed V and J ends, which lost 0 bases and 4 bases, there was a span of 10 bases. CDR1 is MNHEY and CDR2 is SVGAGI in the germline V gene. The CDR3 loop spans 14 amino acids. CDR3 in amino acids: CASSYSRAPYEQYF. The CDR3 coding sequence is TGTGCCAGCAGTTACTCCCGGGCTCCGTACGAGCAGTACTTC.

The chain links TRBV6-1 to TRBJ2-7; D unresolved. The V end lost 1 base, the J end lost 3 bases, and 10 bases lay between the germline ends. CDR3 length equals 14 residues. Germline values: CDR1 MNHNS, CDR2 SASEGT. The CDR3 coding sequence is TGTGCCAGCAGTGAAGAGGGCTACCTCTACGAGCAGTACTTC. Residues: CASSEEGYLYEQYF.

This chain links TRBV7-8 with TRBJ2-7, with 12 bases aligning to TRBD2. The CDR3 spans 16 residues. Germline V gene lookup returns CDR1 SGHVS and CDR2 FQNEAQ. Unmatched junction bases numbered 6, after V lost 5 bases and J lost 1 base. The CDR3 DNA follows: TGTGCCAGCAGCCCCCGGACTAGCGGGACATCCTACGAGCAGTACTTC. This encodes CASSPRTSGTSYEQYF.

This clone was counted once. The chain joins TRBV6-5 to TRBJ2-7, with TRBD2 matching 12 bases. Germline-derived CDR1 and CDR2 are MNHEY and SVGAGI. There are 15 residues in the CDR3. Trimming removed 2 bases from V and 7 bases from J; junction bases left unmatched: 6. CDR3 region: CASSYRTSGNREQYF. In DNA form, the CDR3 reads TGTGCCAGCAGTTACCGGACTAGCGGGAACAGAGAGCAGTACTTC.

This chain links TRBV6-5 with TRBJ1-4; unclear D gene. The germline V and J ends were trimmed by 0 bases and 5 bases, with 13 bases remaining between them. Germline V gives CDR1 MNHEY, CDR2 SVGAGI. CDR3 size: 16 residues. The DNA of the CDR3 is TGTGCCAGCAGTTACTCAGCAGGAAGCCCCAATGAAAAACTGTTTTTT. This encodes CASSYSAGSPNEKLFF.

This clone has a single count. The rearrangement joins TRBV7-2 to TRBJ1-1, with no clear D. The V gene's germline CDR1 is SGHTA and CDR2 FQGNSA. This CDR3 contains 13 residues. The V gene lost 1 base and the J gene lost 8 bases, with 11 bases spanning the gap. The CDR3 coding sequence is TGTGCCAGCAGCTTAGTACACAACCGGGAAGCTTTCTTT. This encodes CASSLVHNREAFF. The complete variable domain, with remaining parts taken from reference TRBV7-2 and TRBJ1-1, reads GAGVSQSPSNKVTEKGKDVELRCDPISGHTALYWYRQSLGQGLEFLIYFQGNSAPDKSGLPSDRFSAERTGGSVSTLTIQRTQQEDSAVYLCASSLVHNREAFFGQGTRLTVV.

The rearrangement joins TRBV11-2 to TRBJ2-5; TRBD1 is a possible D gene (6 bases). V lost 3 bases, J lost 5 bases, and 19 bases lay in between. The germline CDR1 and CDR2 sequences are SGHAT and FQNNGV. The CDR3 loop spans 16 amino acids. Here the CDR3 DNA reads TGTGCCAGCAGCTTGGGGTCGTGGGGGCAGGATGAGACCCAGTACTTC. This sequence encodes CASSLGSWGQDETQYF.

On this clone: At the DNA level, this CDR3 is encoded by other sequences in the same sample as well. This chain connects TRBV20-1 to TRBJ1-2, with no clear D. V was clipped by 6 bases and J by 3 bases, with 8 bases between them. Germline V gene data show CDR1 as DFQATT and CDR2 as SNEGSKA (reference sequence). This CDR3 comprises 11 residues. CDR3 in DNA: TGCAGTGCGTCGAGGGACTATGGCTACACCTTC. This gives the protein CSASRDYGYTF.

CDR3 nucleotide sequence: TGTGCCAGCAATCCGGGGACAGGGCGTCCCGGGGAGCTGTTTTTT. Translation: CASNPGTGRPGELFF. This chain connects TRBV7-3 to TRBJ2-2; 9 bases fit TRBD1. There are 15 residues in the CDR3. CDR1 is SGHTA, CDR2 FQGTGA, per germline. Trimming cost V 7 bases and J 6 bases; bases outside gene matches: 9.

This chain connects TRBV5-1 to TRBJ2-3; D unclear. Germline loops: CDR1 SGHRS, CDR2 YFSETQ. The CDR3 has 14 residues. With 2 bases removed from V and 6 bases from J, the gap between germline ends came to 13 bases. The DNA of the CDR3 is TGCGCCAGCAGCTTTCCTCACGGATCCGATACGCAGTATTTT. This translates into CASSFPHGSDTQYF.

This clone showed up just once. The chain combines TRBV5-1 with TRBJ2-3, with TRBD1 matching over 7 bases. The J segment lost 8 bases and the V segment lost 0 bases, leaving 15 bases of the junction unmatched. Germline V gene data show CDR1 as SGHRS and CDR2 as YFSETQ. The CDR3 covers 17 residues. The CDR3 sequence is CASSLAGGITQIGTQYF. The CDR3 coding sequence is TGCGCCAGCAGCTTGGCAGGGGGAATAACCCAGATTGGTACGCAGTATTTT.